The 29 T cell receptor beta chains presented below share a single source sample, sequenced in a study of T cell repertoires in cytomegalovirus infection. No cognate antigen is known for these TCRs. TCRdb re-called the reads with MiXCR, one entry per CDR3 protein. The repertoire holds about a million distinct CDR3 sequences, with approximately 33% as singletons. Sample: cultured CD8+ T cells from PBMCs, taken from culture after CMV antigen stimulation. The receptors derive from a human donor in good health (CMV status not recorded). Some clones in this sample may be carry-over from other donors' samples.

The rearrangement joins TRBV6-5 to TRBJ2-3, with TRBD1 matching over 8 bases. The germline V gene encodes CDR1 MNHEY and CDR2 SVGAGI. CDR3 length equals 15 residues. V was clipped by 2 bases and J by 5 bases; unmatched bases: 6. The CDR3 coding sequence is TGTGCCAGCAGTTACATGACAGGGGCTGGAGATACGCAGTATTTT. Protein sequence: CASSYMTGAGDTQYF.

The sample holds many counts of this clonotype. This chain connects TRBV7-2 to TRBJ1-5; D gene uncertain. Germline V gives CDR1 SGHTA, CDR2 FQGNSA. This CDR3 is 16 amino acids long. V lost 1 base, J lost 0 bases, and 10 bases lay in between. The CDR3 DNA sequence: TGTGCCAGCAGCTTAGGCCTTGCCTATAGCAATCAGCCCCAGCATTTT. Residues: CASSLGLAYSNQPQHF.

The genes are TRBV19 and TRBJ2-1; 10 bases agree with TRBD2. There are 16 residues in the CDR3. Germline V gene sequence: CDR1 LNHDA, CDR2 SQIVND (reference sequence). V shed 5 bases and J 3 bases; nucleotides not matched to a gene: 7. The CDR3 sequence is CASSPSGGGIYNEQFF. The CDR3 DNA sequence: TGTGCCAGTAGTCCCAGCGGGGGGGGTATCTACAATGAGCAGTTCTTC.

The chain has TRBV2 and TRBJ2-1; 10 bases map to TRBD1. The CDR3 has 16 residues. In germline, CDR1 is SNHLY, CDR2 FYNNEI. Trimming took 6 bases from V and 4 from J; bases not matched to a gene: 9. Here the CDR3 reads CASRPIGTGVYNEQFF. In DNA form, the CDR3 reads TGTGCCAGCAGACCGATTGGGACAGGGGTTTACAATGAGCAGTTCTTC.

The V and J genes are TRBV19 and TRBJ1-5; D unclear. The CDR3 has 14 amino acids. V shed 4 bases and J shed 0 bases, with 7 bases lying between them. CDR1 LNHDA and CDR2 SQIVND come from the germline V gene (reference sequence). The CDR3 DNA reads TGTGCCAGTAGTAAAGGTCATAGCAATCAGCCCCAGCATTTT. Translation gives CASSKGHSNQPQHF.

This clonotype has ten or more counts. The chain joins TRBV7-2 to TRBJ2-3; TRBD1 aligns across 9 bases. This CDR3 has 15 residues. CDR1 SGHTA and CDR2 FQGNSA come from the germline V gene. The V gene end was trimmed by 6 bases and the J gene end by 1 base; junction bases not matched to a gene: 5. The CDR3 sequence: CASSLQGAGTDTQYF. The CDR3, as DNA: TGTGCCAGCAGTTTACAGGGGGCTGGCACAGATACGCAGTATTTT.

This clonotype came up a few times. The rearrangement uses TRBV7-9 and TRBJ1-1; the D gene is possibly TRBD1 (5 bases). Germline V gene lookup returns CDR1 SEHNR and CDR2 FQNEAQ (reference sequence). V gave up 5 bases and J gave up 3 bases, with 10 bases separating them. This CDR3 is built from 13 residues. The CDR3 DNA sequence: TGTGCCAGCAGCACCTGGGACGACACTGAAGCTTTCTTT. It specifies CASSTWDDTEAFF.

CDR3 in amino acids: CASSLGTSGGGSEQYV. The CDR3 DNA follows: TGTGCCAGCAGCTTGGGGACTAGCGGGGGGGGGAGCGAGCAGTACGTC. V is TRBV7-9 and J is TRBJ2-7; TRBD2 agrees at 16 bases. This CDR3 is built from 16 residues. J was trimmed by 6 bases and V by 3 bases; bases with no gene match: 5. Germline loops: CDR1 SEHNR, CDR2 FQNEAQ (reference sequence).

This clonotype showed up many times. The genes are TRBV12-3 or TRBV12-4 and TRBJ1-4; D is uncertain. CDR3 length equals 15 residues. V lost 2 bases, J lost 8 bases, and 15 bases lay in between. CDR3 nucleotides: TGTGCCAGCAGTTTAACATCTCAGATAGGGGAAAAACTGTTTTTT. It codes for CASSLTSQIGEKLFF.

This clonotype was detected only a few times. The rearrangement links TRBV7-2 to TRBJ1-3, with 8 positions matching TRBD1. CDR1 and CDR2 (germline): SGHTA, FQGNSA. The J segment lost 2 bases and the V segment lost 7 bases, leaving 1 base of the junction unmatched. The CDR3 has 13 residues. The CDR3 nucleotides read TGTGCCAGCATACAGGGGGCTGGAAACACCATATATTTT. Amino acid sequence: CASIQGAGNTIYF.

The rearrangement uses TRBV6-1 and TRBJ1-1, with 7 bases lining up with TRBD1. The junction had 2 bases not matched to a gene; V was cut back by 3 bases and J by 4 bases. Per germline, CDR1 MNHNS and CDR2 SASEGT. The CDR3 is made up of 13 amino acids. CDR3 coding DNA: TGTGCCAGCAGTGACGCAGGGGGCACTGAAGCTTTCTTT. This encodes CASSDAGGTEAFF.

The chain uses TRBV13 and TRBJ2-3, with D perhaps being TRBD1 or TRBD2 (5 bases each). Deletions cut 5 bases from V and 4 bases from J, with 10 bases between. This CDR3 spans 13 amino acids. Germline V gene lookup returns CDR1 PRHDT and CDR2 FYEKMQ (reference sequence). CDR3 coding DNA: TGTGCCAGCAGCGAGGGGATTTCAGATACGCAGTATTTT. Protein sequence: CASSEGISDTQYF. The whole variable domain, filled in from reference TRBV13 and TRBJ2-3, reads AAGVIQSPRHLIKEKRETATLKCYPIPRHDTVYWYQQGPGQDPQFLISFYEKMQSDKGSIPDRFSAQQFSDYHSELNMSSLELGDSALYFCASSEGISDTQYFGPGTRLTVL.

A word on this clonotype: A much larger clone sits a single nucleotide away, making a read error possible. The rearrangement links TRBV7-6 to TRBJ2-1; 9 bases are shared with TRBD1. Germline V gives CDR1 SGHVS, CDR2 FNYEAQ. CDR3 size: 15 residues. DNA of the CDR3: TGTGTCAGCAGCTACCGGGACAGGGAGGACAATGAGCAGTTCTTC. Translation gives CVSSYRDREDNEQFF.

The chain uses TRBV19 and TRBJ2-2; perhaps D is TRBD1 or TRBD2 (5 bases each). Trimming left V 3 bases short and J 2 bases short, with 7 bases between. Germline CDR1 reads LNHDA; CDR2 reads SQIVND (reference sequence). The CDR3 extends over 14 amino acids. CDR3 coding DNA: TGTGCCAGTAGTATGGGACCAAACACCGGGGAGCTGTTTTTT. It translates to CASSMGPNTGELFF.

The chain couples TRBV7-9 to TRBJ2-7, with D perhaps TRBD1 or TRBD2 (5 bases each). CDR1 and CDR2 from the germline V gene are SEHNR and FQNEAQ (reference sequence). V lost 1 base and J 2 bases, leaving 12 bases between the germline ends. This CDR3 has 15 residues. The CDR3 here is CASSLGGTEAYEQYF. The CDR3 region has the DNA TGTGCCAGCAGCTTAGGAGGGACGGAAGCCTACGAGCAGTACTTC.

CDR3 sequence (DNA): TGTGCCAGCAGTATCTCCGGTTCTGAAGCTTTCTTT. Translated: CASSISGSEAFF. V is TRBV7-4 and J is TRBJ1-1; D not resolved. Trimming took off 6 bases at V and 6 bases at J, with 11 bases between the two ends. Germline CDR1 reads SGHVT; CDR2 reads SQSDAQ. The CDR3 has 12 residues.

This chain links TRBV27 with TRBJ1-5, with 9 bases matching TRBD1. V shed 4 bases, J shed 4 bases, and the junction held 5 bases outside the gene matches. This CDR3 contains 15 residues. CDR1 and CDR2 (germline): MNHEY, SMNVEV (reference sequence). The CDR3 bases are TGTGCCAGCAGTTCTGGGACAGGGTGGAATCAGCCCCAGCATTTT. The encoded protein is CASSSGTGWNQPQHF.

This chain uses TRBV7-9 with TRBJ1-2; D might be TRBD1 (5 bases). CDR3 size: 15 residues. The germline V and J ends were trimmed by 5 bases and 4 bases, with 17 bases remaining between them. CDR1 is SEHNR, CDR2 FQNEAQ, per germline (reference sequence). The CDR3 reads CASSRDGDTTYGYTF. CDR3 nucleotide sequence: TGTGCCAGCAGCCGGGACGGCGATACGACCTATGGCTACACCTTC.

The sample holds a few counts of this clonotype. The chain recombines TRBV19 with TRBJ2-1; D unclear. V was trimmed by 3 bases and J by 0 bases, leaving 9 bases between them. Germline CDR1 reads LNHDA; CDR2 reads SQIVND (reference sequence). The CDR3 extends over 15 amino acids. The CDR3 loop reads CASSIAASSYNEQFF. In DNA form, the CDR3 reads TGTGCCAGTAGTATCGCCGCTAGCTCCTACAATGAGCAGTTCTTC.

In its sample, this clonotype was seen a few times. This chain connects TRBV4-1 to TRBJ1-2, with D maybe TRBD1 (6 bases). This CDR3 is 15 amino acids long. Germline V lookup: CDR1 MGHRA, CDR2 YSYEKL. V was clipped by 5 bases and J by 6 bases, with 19 bases between them. The CDR3 reads CASSEDSTDRDGYTF. The CDR3, as DNA: TGCGCCAGCAGCGAGGACAGTACCGACCGAGATGGCTACACCTTC.

This clonotype was seen more than once but under ten times. V and J are TRBV5-1 and TRBJ2-3; 7 positions match TRBD2. The V and J ends lost 1 base and 0 bases, in that order; junction bases with no gene match: 2. The CDR3 extends over 15 amino acids. Germline CDR1 reads SGHRS; CDR2 reads YFSETQ. The CDR3 nucleotides read TGCGCCAGCAGCTTGAGCGGGACTAGCACAGATACGCAGTATTTT. Translating it yields CASSLSGTSTDTQYF.

J is TRBJ2-7 and V is TRBV7-4; either TRBD1 or TRBD2 may fit D (5 bases each). Germline V lookup: CDR1 SGHVT, CDR2 SQSDAQ. The CDR3 runs 12 residues. Trimming took off 5 bases at V and 5 bases at J, with 10 bases between the two ends. CDR3 sequence reads: CASSVGDHEQYV. The CDR3 DNA follows: TGTGCCAGCAGCGTGGGGGACCACGAGCAGTACGTC.

This clonotype occurred a few times. The chain employs TRBV6-5 and TRBJ2-5, with 7 bases aligning to TRBD1. The CDR3 is 14 residues long. Germline V lookup: CDR1 MNHEY, CDR2 SVGAGI. Trimming removed 4 bases from V and 3 bases from J; junction bases left unmatched: 5. The CDR3 DNA is TGTGCCAGCAGTTTTAGGGGGCTAAAAGAGACCCAGTACTTC. It encodes CASSFRGLKETQYF.

This clonotype was recorded a few times. The chain employs TRBV15 and TRBJ2-2; D may be TRBD1 (5 bases). The CDR3 is made up of 16 amino acids. Trimming left V 0 bases short and J 5 bases short, with 13 bases between. CDR1 and CDR2 (germline): LNHNV, YYDKDF (reference sequence). In DNA form, the CDR3 reads TGTGCCACCAGCAGAGAAGTAGGGGATATGACCGGGGAGCTGTTTTTT. Translated, it gives CATSREVGDMTGELFF.

This clonotype was seen a handful of times. This chain uses TRBV7-2 with TRBJ1-5; no definite D call. Trimming left V 3 bases short and J 1 base short, with 4 bases between. This CDR3 spans 13 amino acids. Germline assignment: CDR1 SGHTA and CDR2 FQGNSA. The CDR3 DNA reads TGTGCCAGCAGCTTTTGGAGCAATCAGCCCCAGCATTTT. Residues: CASSFWSNQPQHF.

This clonotype was seen repeatedly, ten times or more. The chain uses TRBV6-2 or TRBV6-3 and TRBJ1-1, with TRBD1 identical over 8 bases. This CDR3 has 14 residues. V was clipped by 2 bases and J by 4 bases; unmatched bases: 3. In germline, CDR1 is MNHEY, CDR2 SVGEGT. The DNA for the CDR3 is TGTGCCAGCAGTTACGACAGGGGAGTCACTGAAGCTTTCTTT. Its translation is CASSYDRGVTEAFF.

This clonotype was detected many times. The chain couples TRBV12-3 or TRBV12-4 to TRBJ2-2, with D perhaps matching TRBD1 or TRBD2 (7 bases each). The CDR3 is made up of 16 amino acids. Between the trimmed V and J ends, which lost 6 bases and 1 base, there was a span of 15 bases. The chain's CDR3 is CASRGGDRENTGELFF. The CDR3 DNA follows: TGTGCCAGCAGGGGGGGGGACAGAGAGAACACCGGGGAGCTGTTTTTT.

This clonotype has ten or more counts. The chain combines TRBV27 with TRBJ2-5; the match to TRBD2 covers 9 bases. In germline, CDR1 is MNHEY, CDR2 SMNVEV (reference sequence). The CDR3 extends over 16 amino acids. Germline trimming cut 5 bases from V and 2 bases from J; bases unmatched to any gene: 9. The CDR3 nucleotides are TGTGCCAGCAGTCCTATAGCGGGGGCGAAACAAGAGACCCAGTACTTC. Its translation is CASSPIAGAKQETQYF.

The rearrangement links TRBV2 to TRBJ2-1, with 11 bases identical to TRBD2. The J segment lost 5 bases and the V segment lost 3 bases, leaving 6 bases of the junction unmatched. Germline V CDR1 and CDR2: SNHLY, FYNNEI. The length of the CDR3 is 16 residues. CDR3 in amino acids: CASSDSPSGGNNEQFF. The CDR3 DNA reads TGTGCCAGCAGTGACTCCCCTAGCGGGGGGAACAATGAGCAGTTCTTC.